The rows below give T cell receptor beta chains drawn from one sample of a study of cytomegalovirus exposure and HLA in healthy donors. The table came from immunoSEQ multiplex PCR; TCRdb's copy has only in-frame clones and leaves some out. The sample includes 65,000 to 100,000 clones, around 79% of them seen just once. Sequences were obtained from PBMCs. Every receptor here comes from a woman between 40 and 55 years old in good health and CMV-seropositive. The CDR3 runs from the conserved cysteine through the conserved F or W. Clone size appears in some rows only: once, few, many, or a class for an expanded clone.

clone size	V gene	J gene	CDR3 protein
NA	TRBV28	TRBJ1-2	CASSSAGQGVYYGYTF
few	TRBV30	TRBJ1-1	CAFTGMTTEAFF
NA	TRBV6-1	TRBJ1-2	CASSIRTSYGYTF
NA	TRBV19	TRBJ1-2	CASSITRGGQGYGYTF
NA	TRBV21-1	TRBJ1-2	CASRAPRGNYGYTF
NA	TRBV30	TRBJ2-7	CAWSDTGSYEQYF
NA	TRBV7-2	TRBJ1-1	CASSLIVLNTEAFF
NA	TRBV6-5	TRBJ1-1	CASSYSRNGGDTEAFF
NA	TRBV7-9	TRBJ1-2	CASSPRGGDPDYTF
NA	TRBV11-2	TRBJ1-2	CASSLVQGAYGYTF
NA	TRBV15	TRBJ1-5	CATRGTGGSNQPQHF
NA	TRBV18	TRBJ2-5	CASSPMGYQETQYF
NA	TRBV23-1	TRBJ1-4	CARSGETGEDATNEKLFF
NA	TRBV2	TRBJ1-1	CASSDTGGGISTEAFF
NA	TRBV27	TRBJ1-1	CASSEAAVNTEAFF
NA	TRBV14	TRBJ2-2	CASSQATNTGELFF
NA	TRBV25-1	TRBJ2-7	CASTGWRGHEQYF